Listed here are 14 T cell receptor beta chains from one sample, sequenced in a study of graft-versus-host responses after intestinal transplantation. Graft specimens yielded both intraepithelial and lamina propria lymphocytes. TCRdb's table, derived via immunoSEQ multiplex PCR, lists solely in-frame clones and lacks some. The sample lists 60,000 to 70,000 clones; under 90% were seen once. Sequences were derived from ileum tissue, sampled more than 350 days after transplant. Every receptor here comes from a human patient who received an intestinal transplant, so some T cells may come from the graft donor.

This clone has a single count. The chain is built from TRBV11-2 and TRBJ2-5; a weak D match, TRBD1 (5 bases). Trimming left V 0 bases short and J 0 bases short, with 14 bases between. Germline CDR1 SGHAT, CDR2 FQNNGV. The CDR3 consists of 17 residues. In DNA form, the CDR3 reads TGTGCCAGCAGCTTAGATGCAAGGGGTGGGTACCAAGAGACCCAGTACTTC. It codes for CASSLDARGGYQETQYF.

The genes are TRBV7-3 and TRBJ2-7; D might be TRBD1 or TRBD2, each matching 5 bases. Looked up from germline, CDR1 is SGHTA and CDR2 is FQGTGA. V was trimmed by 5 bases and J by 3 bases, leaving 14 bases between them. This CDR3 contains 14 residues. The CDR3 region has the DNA TGTGCCAGCAGCACCCGGGACCGAAACTACGAGCAGTACTTC. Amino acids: CASSTRDRNYEQYF.

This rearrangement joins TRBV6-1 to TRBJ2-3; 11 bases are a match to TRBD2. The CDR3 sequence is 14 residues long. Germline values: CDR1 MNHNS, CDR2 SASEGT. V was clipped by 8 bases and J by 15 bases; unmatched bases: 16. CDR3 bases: TGTGCCAGCTTCCTCGACTCGACTAGCGGGAAAAGTTATTTT. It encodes CASFLDSTSGKSYF.

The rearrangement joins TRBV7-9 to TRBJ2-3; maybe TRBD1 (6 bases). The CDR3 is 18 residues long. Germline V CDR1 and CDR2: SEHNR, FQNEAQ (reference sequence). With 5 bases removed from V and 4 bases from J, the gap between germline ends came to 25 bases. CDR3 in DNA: TGTGCCAGCAGCAACGATAATGCGAACAGGGTGTATCCAGATACGCAGTATTTT. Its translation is CASSNDNANRVYPDTQYF. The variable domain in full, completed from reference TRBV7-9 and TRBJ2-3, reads DTGVSQNPRHKITKRGQNVTFRCDPISEHNRLYWYRQTLGQGPEFLTYFQNEAQLEKSRLLSDRFSAERPKGSFSTLEIQRTEQGDSAMYLCASSNDNANRVYPDTQYFGPGTRLTVL.

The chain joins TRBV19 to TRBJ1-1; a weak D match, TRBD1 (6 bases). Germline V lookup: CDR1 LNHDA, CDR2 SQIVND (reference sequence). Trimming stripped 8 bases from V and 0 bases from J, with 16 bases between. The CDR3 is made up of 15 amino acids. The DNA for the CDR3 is TGTGCCAGTCACCTTGGGGGACAACTGAACACTGAAGCTTTCTTT. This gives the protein CASHLGGQLNTEAFF. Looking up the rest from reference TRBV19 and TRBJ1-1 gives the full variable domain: DGGITQSPKYLFRKEGQNVTLSCEQNLNHDAMYWYRQDPGQGLRLIYYSQIVNDFQKGDIAEGYSVSREKKESFPLTVTSAQKNPTAFYLCASHLGGQLNTEAFFGQGTRLTVV.

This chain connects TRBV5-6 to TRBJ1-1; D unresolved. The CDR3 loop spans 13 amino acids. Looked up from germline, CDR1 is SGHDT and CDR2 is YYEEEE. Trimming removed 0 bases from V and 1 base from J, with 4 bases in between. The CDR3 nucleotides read TGTGCCAGCAGCTTGGGATCGAACACTGAAGCTTTCTTT. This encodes CASSLGSNTEAFF. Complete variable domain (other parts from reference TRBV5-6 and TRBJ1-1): DAGVTQSPTHLIKTRGQQVTLRCSPKSGHDTVSWYQQALGQGPQFIFQYYEEEERQRGNFPDRFSGHQFPNYSSELNVNALLLGDSALYLCASSLGSNTEAFFGQGTRLTVV.

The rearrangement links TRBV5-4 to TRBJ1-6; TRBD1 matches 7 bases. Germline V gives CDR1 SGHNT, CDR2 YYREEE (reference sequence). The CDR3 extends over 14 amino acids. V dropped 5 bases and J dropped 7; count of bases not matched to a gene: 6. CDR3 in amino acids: CASSYRGGNSPLHF. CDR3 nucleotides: TGTGCCAGCAGTTACAGGGGAGGGAATTCACCCCTCCACTTT.

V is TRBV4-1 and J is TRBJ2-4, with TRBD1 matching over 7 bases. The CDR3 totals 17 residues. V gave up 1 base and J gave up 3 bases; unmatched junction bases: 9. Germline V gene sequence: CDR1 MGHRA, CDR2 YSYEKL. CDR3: CASSQGGQPVGKNIQYF. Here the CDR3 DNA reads TGCGCCAGCAGCCAAGGGGGACAGCCGGTTGGCAAAAACATTCAGTACTTC.

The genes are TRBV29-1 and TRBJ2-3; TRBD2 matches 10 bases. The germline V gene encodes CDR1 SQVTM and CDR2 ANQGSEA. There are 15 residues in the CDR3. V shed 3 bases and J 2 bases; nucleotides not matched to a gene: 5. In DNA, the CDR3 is TGCAGCGTTGATCTAGCGGGGGCCTTCACAGATACGCAGTATTTT. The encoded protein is CSVDLAGAFTDTQYF.

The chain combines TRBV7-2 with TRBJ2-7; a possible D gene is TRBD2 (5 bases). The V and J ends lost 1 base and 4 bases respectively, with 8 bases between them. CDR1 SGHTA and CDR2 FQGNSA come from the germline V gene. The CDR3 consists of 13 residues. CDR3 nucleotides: TGTGCCAGCAGCTTAGTTACGGGGTACGAGCAGTACTTC. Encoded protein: CASSLVTGYEQYF.

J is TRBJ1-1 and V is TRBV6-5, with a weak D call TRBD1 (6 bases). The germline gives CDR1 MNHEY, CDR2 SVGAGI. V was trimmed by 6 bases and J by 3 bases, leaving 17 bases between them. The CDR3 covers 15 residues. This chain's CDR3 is CASSLNRVLDTEAFF. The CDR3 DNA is TGTGCCAGCAGCCTCAACAGGGTTTTGGACACTGAAGCTTTCTTT.

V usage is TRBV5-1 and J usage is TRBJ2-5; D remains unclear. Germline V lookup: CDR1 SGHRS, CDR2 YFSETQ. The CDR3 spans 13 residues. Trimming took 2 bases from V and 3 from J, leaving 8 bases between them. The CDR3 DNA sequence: TGCGCCAGCAGCTTTGGGCCGAAAGAGACCCAGTACTTC. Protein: CASSFGPKETQYF.

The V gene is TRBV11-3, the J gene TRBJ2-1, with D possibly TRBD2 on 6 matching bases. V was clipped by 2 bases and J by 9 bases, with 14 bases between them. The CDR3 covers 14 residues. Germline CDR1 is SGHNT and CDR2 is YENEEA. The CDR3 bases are TGTGCCAGCAGCTTAAGGACGGGAGACACTGAGCAGTTCTTC. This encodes CASSLRTGDTEQFF.

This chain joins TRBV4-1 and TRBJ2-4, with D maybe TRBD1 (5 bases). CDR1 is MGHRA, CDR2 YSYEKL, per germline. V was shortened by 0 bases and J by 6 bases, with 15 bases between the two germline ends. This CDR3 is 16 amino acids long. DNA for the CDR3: TGCGCCAGCAGCCAAGAAATTTCCGCAGGGTTAAACATTCAGTACTTC. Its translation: CASSQEISAGLNIQYF.